Listed below are T cell receptor beta chains from one sample, sequenced in a study of vaccination and CD4 T cells after COVID-19. The antigens for these receptors are not known. Using its own MiXCR run on the PCR reads, TCRdb lists one record per CDR3 protein. The table records approximately 12,000 distinct CDR3 sequences, 65% of them present only once. The specimen comprised CD4+ T cells from blood, cultured in vitro, sampled before SARS-CoV-2 vaccination. The receptors were gathered from a human donor who had recovered from COVID-19. Both conserved end residues are part of each CDR3. The order of the fields is J gene, clone size, D gene, V gene, CDR3 length, CDR3 protein, CDR3 DNA. D genes are given only for firm matches. Only part of the rows carry a size: once, few, many, or a class if the clone is expanded.

j_call: TRBJ2-3
clone_size: -
d_call: TRBD2
v_call: TRBV20-1
cdr3_length: 13
cdr3_aa: CSARLAGTDTQYF
cdr3_nt: TGCAGTGCTAGACTAGCGGGCACAGATACGCAGTATTTT

j_call: TRBJ2-1
clone_size: -
d_call: TRBD2
v_call: TRBV6-5
cdr3_length: 14
cdr3_aa: CASSYSRLAGEQFF
cdr3_nt: TGTGCCAGCAGTTACTCTCGACTAGCTGGTGAGCAGTTCTTC

j_call: TRBJ2-3
clone_size: -
d_call: -
v_call: TRBV15
cdr3_length: 13
cdr3_aa: CATSRDWSDTQYF
cdr3_nt: TGTGCCACCAGCAGAGATTGGTCAGATACGCAGTATTTT

j_call: TRBJ2-5
clone_size: -
d_call: TRBD1
v_call: TRBV5-1
cdr3_length: 15
cdr3_aa: CASLTGTGGAETQYF
cdr3_nt: TGCGCCAGCCTCACCGGGACAGGGGGAGCAGAGACCCAGTACTTC

j_call: TRBJ2-7
clone_size: -
d_call: TRBD2
v_call: TRBV7-2
cdr3_length: 15
cdr3_aa: CASSAGLAGVGEQYF
cdr3_nt: TGTGCCAGCAGCGCAGGACTAGCGGGAGTGGGAGAGCAGTACTTC

j_call: TRBJ2-2
clone_size: few
d_call: -
v_call: TRBV11-1
cdr3_length: 14
cdr3_aa: CASSSNWNTGELFF
cdr3_nt: TGTGCCAGCAGCTCTAATTGGAACACCGGGGAGCTGTTTTTT

j_call: TRBJ2-3
clone_size: -
d_call: -
v_call: TRBV24-1
cdr3_length: 15
cdr3_aa: CATSDLRSVGDTQYF
cdr3_nt: TGTGCCACCAGTGACCTAAGGTCCGTCGGAGATACGCAGTATTTT

j_call: TRBJ2-3
clone_size: few
d_call: -
v_call: TRBV7-9
cdr3_length: 14
cdr3_aa: CASSLVPGPDTQYF
cdr3_nt: TGTGCCAGCAGCTTAGTTCCGGGGCCAGATACGCAGTATTTT

j_call: TRBJ2-7
clone_size: -
d_call: -
v_call: TRBV19
cdr3_length: 18
cdr3_aa: CASSIDRGSGTHSYEQYF
cdr3_nt: TGTGCCAGTAGTATAGATCGAGGATCCGGGACACATTCCTACGAGCAGTACTTC

j_call: TRBJ2-1
clone_size: -
d_call: -
v_call: TRBV6-1
cdr3_length: 12
cdr3_aa: CASWSGRDEQFF
cdr3_nt: TGTGCCAGCTGGTCTGGGCGGGATGAGCAGTTCTTC

j_call: TRBJ1-2
clone_size: -
d_call: -
v_call: TRBV7-8
cdr3_length: 14
cdr3_aa: CASSLDQGWNGYTF
cdr3_nt: TGTGCCAGCAGCTTAGATCAGGGGTGGAATGGCTACACCTTC

j_call: TRBJ2-1
clone_size: -
d_call: -
v_call: TRBV7-3
cdr3_length: 13
cdr3_aa: CASSLWVAYEQFF
cdr3_nt: TGTGCCAGCAGCTTATGGGTAGCCTATGAGCAGTTCTTC

j_call: TRBJ1-5
clone_size: -
d_call: -
v_call: TRBV12-3/TRBV12-4
cdr3_length: 14
cdr3_aa: CASSFGYSNQPQHF
cdr3_nt: TGTGCCAGCAGTTTTGGATATAGCAATCAGCCCCAGCATTTT

j_call: TRBJ1-6
clone_size: -
d_call: -
v_call: TRBV20-1
cdr3_length: 14
cdr3_aa: CSVVDRRIDSPLHF
cdr3_nt: TGCAGTGTTGTGGACAGACGCATCGATTCACCCCTCCACTTT

j_call: TRBJ1-6
clone_size: -
d_call: -
v_call: TRBV6-1
cdr3_length: 16
cdr3_aa: CASRANRDRARSPLHF
cdr3_nt: TGTGCCAGCAGAGCTAATAGGGACCGGGCCCGTTCACCCCTCCACTTT

j_call: TRBJ2-4
clone_size: -
d_call: TRBD2
v_call: TRBV2
cdr3_length: 16
cdr3_aa: CASSGGAGAAKNIQYF
cdr3_nt: TGTGCCAGCAGTGGTGGAGCGGGGGCAGCCAAAAACATTCAGTACTTC

j_call: TRBJ2-4
clone_size: -
d_call: TRBD2
v_call: TRBV7-2
cdr3_length: 23
cdr3_aa: CASSLVALSWLAGEDLAKNIQYF
cdr3_nt: TGTGCCAGCAGCTTAGTGGCTTTGTCGTGGCTAGCGGGAGAGGACTTAGCCAAAAACATTCAGTACTTC

j_call: TRBJ2-4
clone_size: -
d_call: -
v_call: TRBV14
cdr3_length: 13
cdr3_aa: CASSQGQKNIQYF
cdr3_nt: TGTGCCAGCAGCCAAGGACAGAAAAACATTCAGTACTTC

j_call: TRBJ1-5
clone_size: few
d_call: -
v_call: TRBV7-2
cdr3_length: 15
cdr3_aa: CASSLQSAGSQPQHF
cdr3_nt: TGTGCCAGCAGCTTACAGTCGGCGGGTAGTCAGCCCCAGCATTTT

j_call: TRBJ1-5
clone_size: -
d_call: -
v_call: TRBV20-1
cdr3_length: 13
cdr3_aa: CSGEETYNQPQHF
cdr3_nt: TGCAGTGGGGAGGAGACATACAATCAGCCCCAGCATTTT

j_call: TRBJ2-2
clone_size: -
d_call: -
v_call: TRBV7-9
cdr3_length: 19
cdr3_aa: CASSFTQGPQQRNTGELFF
cdr3_nt: TGTGCCAGCAGCTTTACCCAAGGTCCCCAACAGCGCAACACCGGGGAGCTGTTTTTT

j_call: TRBJ2-1
clone_size: once
d_call: TRBD2
v_call: TRBV27
cdr3_length: 17
cdr3_aa: CASSPPGRGRLGNEQFF
cdr3_nt: TGTGCCAGCAGTCCACCGGGGAGGGGTCGCTTGGGGAATGAGCAGTTCTTC

j_call: TRBJ2-5
clone_size: -
d_call: -
v_call: TRBV7-6
cdr3_length: 16
cdr3_aa: CASSHIPTRLQETQYF
cdr3_nt: TGTGCCAGCAGCCACATCCCAACAAGACTACAAGAGACCCAGTACTTC

j_call: TRBJ1-2
clone_size: -
d_call: TRBD1
v_call: TRBV5-4
cdr3_length: 16
cdr3_aa: CASSPISGQVFVGYTF
cdr3_nt: TGTGCCAGCAGCCCCATATCGGGACAGGTTTTTGTCGGCTACACCTTC

j_call: TRBJ1-3
clone_size: -
d_call: -
v_call: TRBV4-1
cdr3_length: 16
cdr3_aa: CASSQPLGKRGNTIYF
cdr3_nt: TGCGCCAGCAGCCAACCTCTCGGGAAGCGTGGAAACACCATATATTTT

j_call: TRBJ2-3
clone_size: -
d_call: -
v_call: TRBV6-1
cdr3_length: 11
cdr3_aa: CASRSLDTQYF
cdr3_nt: TGTGCCAGCAGGTCTTTGGATACGCAGTATTTT

j_call: TRBJ1-5
clone_size: -
d_call: -
v_call: TRBV19
cdr3_length: 16
cdr3_aa: CASSIVSGHSNQPQHF
cdr3_nt: TGTGCCAGTAGTATAGTCTCGGGACATAGCAATCAGCCCCAGCATTTT

j_call: TRBJ2-1
clone_size: -
d_call: TRBD2
v_call: TRBV20-1
cdr3_length: 15
cdr3_aa: CSAREYGGGHNEQFF
cdr3_nt: TGCAGTGCACGCGAGTACGGCGGGGGACACAATGAGCAGTTCTTC

j_call: TRBJ1-1
clone_size: few
d_call: -
v_call: TRBV20-1
cdr3_length: 13
cdr3_aa: CSAGGRGNTEAFF
cdr3_nt: TGCAGTGCTGGGGGACGAGGAAACACTGAAGCTTTCTTT

j_call: TRBJ1-4
clone_size: -
d_call: -
v_call: TRBV28
cdr3_length: 14
cdr3_aa: CASTSQDSNEKLFF
cdr3_nt: TGTGCCAGCACCTCACAGGACAGCAATGAAAAACTGTTTTTT

j_call: TRBJ1-6
clone_size: -
d_call: -
v_call: TRBV7-8
cdr3_length: 16
cdr3_aa: CASSLARVLGNSPLHF
cdr3_nt: TGTGCCAGCAGCTTAGCGCGGGTGCTAGGAAATTCACCCCTCCACTTT

j_call: TRBJ1-1
clone_size: -
d_call: -
v_call: TRBV12-3/TRBV12-4
cdr3_length: 12
cdr3_aa: CASSFDRHEAFF
cdr3_nt: TGTGCCAGCAGTTTTGACAGACATGAAGCTTTCTTT

j_call: TRBJ2-7
clone_size: -
d_call: TRBD1
v_call: TRBV28
cdr3_length: 17
cdr3_aa: CASSWGPPDRVSYEQYF
cdr3_nt: TGTGCCAGCAGTTGGGGCCCCCCGGACAGGGTGTCCTACGAGCAGTACTTC

j_call: TRBJ2-1
clone_size: -
d_call: TRBD2
v_call: TRBV20-1
cdr3_length: 12
cdr3_aa: CSGAGAYNEQFF
cdr3_nt: TGCAGTGGAGCGGGAGCCTACAATGAGCAGTTCTTC

j_call: TRBJ1-6
clone_size: -
d_call: -
v_call: TRBV7-2
cdr3_length: 18
cdr3_aa: CASSLKKGEGSYNSPLHF
cdr3_nt: TGTGCCAGCAGCTTAAAAAAGGGAGAGGGCTCCTATAATTCACCCCTCCACTTT

j_call: TRBJ2-1
clone_size: -
d_call: TRBD2
v_call: TRBV28
cdr3_length: 13
cdr3_aa: CASSLTSGRVQFF
cdr3_nt: TGTGCCAGCAGTCTTACAAGCGGGAGAGTGCAGTTCTTC

j_call: TRBJ2-7
clone_size: -
d_call: TRBD1
v_call: TRBV5-8
cdr3_length: 15
cdr3_aa: CASPAVDRVTNEQYF
cdr3_nt: TGTGCCAGCCCGGCTGTAGACAGGGTCACCAACGAGCAGTACTTC

j_call: TRBJ2-3
clone_size: -
d_call: -
v_call: TRBV15
cdr3_length: 20
cdr3_aa: CATSRGGVFREGVGTDTQYF
cdr3_nt: TGTGCCACCAGCAGAGGCGGGGTCTTTCGGGAAGGGGTTGGGACAGATACGCAGTATTTT

j_call: TRBJ1-1
clone_size: -
d_call: -
v_call: TRBV2
cdr3_length: 13
cdr3_aa: CASSVNMNTEAFF
cdr3_nt: TGTGCCAGCAGTGTAAACATGAACACTGAAGCTTTCTTT

j_call: TRBJ2-2
clone_size: -
d_call: -
v_call: TRBV6-5
cdr3_length: 16
cdr3_aa: CASSYPGNTNTGELFF
cdr3_nt: TGTGCCAGCAGTTACCCGGGAAATACGAACACCGGGGAGCTGTTTTTT

j_call: TRBJ2-7
clone_size: -
d_call: -
v_call: TRBV12-3/TRBV12-4
cdr3_length: 14
cdr3_aa: CASSLSGDSDEQYF
cdr3_nt: TGTGCCAGCAGTTTATCGGGGGACAGTGACGAGCAGTACTTC

j_call: TRBJ1-3
clone_size: -
d_call: TRBD1
v_call: TRBV27
cdr3_length: 15
cdr3_aa: CASSRDRSSGNTIYF
cdr3_nt: TGTGCCAGCAGTCGGGACAGGTCCTCTGGAAACACCATATATTTT

j_call: TRBJ1-2
clone_size: once
d_call: -
v_call: TRBV20-1
cdr3_length: 14
cdr3_aa: CSAPPRFALNGYTF
cdr3_nt: TGCAGTGCCCCCCCGCGTTTTGCCCTCAATGGCTACACCTTC

j_call: TRBJ2-1
clone_size: -
d_call: TRBD1
v_call: TRBV20-1
cdr3_length: 15
cdr3_aa: CSARDLGTGINEQFF
cdr3_nt: TGCAGTGCTAGAGACCTCGGGACAGGGATCAATGAGCAGTTCTTC

j_call: TRBJ2-1
clone_size: -
d_call: TRBD2
v_call: TRBV24-1
cdr3_length: 17
cdr3_aa: CATSDLGLAGESNEQFF
cdr3_nt: TGTGCCACCAGTGATTTGGGACTAGCGGGAGAAAGCAATGAGCAGTTCTTC

j_call: TRBJ1-5
clone_size: few
d_call: -
v_call: TRBV6-2/TRBV6-3
cdr3_length: 14
cdr3_aa: CASSRRGFNQPQHF
cdr3_nt: TGTGCCAGCAGCCGCCGCGGGTTCAATCAGCCCCAGCATTTT

j_call: TRBJ2-7
clone_size: -
d_call: -
v_call: TRBV2
cdr3_length: 15
cdr3_aa: CASSDPVRSSYEQYF
cdr3_nt: TGTGCCAGCAGTGATCCGGTACGGAGCTCCTACGAGCAGTACTTC

j_call: TRBJ2-4
clone_size: once
d_call: -
v_call: TRBV11-1
cdr3_length: 15
cdr3_aa: CASSAGVQDIDIQYF
cdr3_nt: TGTGCCAGCAGCGCAGGGGTACAGGACATCGACATTCAGTACTTC

j_call: TRBJ2-7
clone_size: -
d_call: TRBD2
v_call: TRBV4-1
cdr3_length: 13
cdr3_aa: CASSQVLAGEQYF
cdr3_nt: TGCGCCAGCAGCCAAGTTCTAGCGGGGGAGCAGTACTTC

j_call: TRBJ1-2
clone_size: -
d_call: -
v_call: TRBV28
cdr3_length: 17
cdr3_aa: CASWGVRGGRRNYGYTF
cdr3_nt: TGTGCCAGCTGGGGAGTTCGCGGGGGGAGGAGGAACTATGGCTACACCTTC

j_call: TRBJ2-5
clone_size: -
d_call: TRBD2
v_call: TRBV19
cdr3_length: 14
cdr3_aa: CASMSRGTMETQYF
cdr3_nt: TGTGCCAGTATGTCTCGAGGGACTATGGAGACCCAGTACTTC

j_call: TRBJ2-5
clone_size: few
d_call: -
v_call: TRBV20-1
cdr3_length: 14
cdr3_aa: CSAREDTGRKTQYF
cdr3_nt: TGCAGTGCTAGAGAAGACACCGGTAGAAAGACCCAGTACTTC

j_call: TRBJ1-5
clone_size: -
d_call: TRBD1
v_call: TRBV18
cdr3_length: 14
cdr3_aa: CASSPQGGDQPQHF
cdr3_nt: TGTGCCAGCTCACCCCAGGGGGGCGATCAGCCCCAGCATTTT

j_call: TRBJ1-6
clone_size: -
d_call: -
v_call: TRBV7-2
cdr3_length: 16
cdr3_aa: CASSQNSGRNNSPLHF
cdr3_nt: TGTGCCAGCAGTCAAAACTCGGGACGGAATAATTCACCCCTCCACTTT

j_call: TRBJ1-2
clone_size: -
d_call: TRBD1
v_call: TRBV24-1
cdr3_length: 16
cdr3_aa: CATSDLLPGQGFRYTF
cdr3_nt: TGTGCCACCAGTGATTTGTTGCCGGGACAGGGGTTTCGCTACACCTTC

j_call: TRBJ1-5
clone_size: -
d_call: TRBD1
v_call: TRBV10-3
cdr3_length: 16
cdr3_aa: CAISDSGTVPNQPQHF
cdr3_nt: TGTGCCATCAGTGACTCTGGGACAGTGCCTAATCAGCCCCAGCATTTT

j_call: TRBJ2-3
clone_size: -
d_call: TRBD2
v_call: TRBV6-2/TRBV6-3
cdr3_length: 22
cdr3_aa: CASSYRTVAGGIHPASTDTQYF
cdr3_nt: TGTGCCAGCAGTTACCGCACCGTAGCGGGAGGGATTCACCCGGCTAGCACAGATACGCAGTATTTT